This TCR beta chain is from a study of OX40 agonist ivuxolimab in advanced cancers. Overall study: The patients got ivuxolimab, which is an agonistic anti-OX40 (CD134) antibody. It was permissible to have had prior anti-PD-1, anti-PD-L1 or anti-CTLA-4 therapy, and more than 30% had some. Those enrolled were about 82% male, with a mean age of about 60 years and ages from roughly 20 to 90.

Only in-frame clones appear in the TCRdb table, and some are missing; sequencing was by immunoSEQ multiplex PCR. Seen here are roughly 100,000 clones, about 92% observed once, and the top ten hold roughly 1.6%. The source material was CD4+ or CD8+ T cells sorted from blood, sampled in a trial of the OX40 agonist ivuxolimab. This TCR was sampled from an adult with an advanced solid tumor such as melanoma, head and neck, liver or kidney cancer.

The CDR3 DNA sequence: TGTGCCAGCTCACCCCAGTCCTCCTACAATGAGCAGTTCTTC. Translated, it gives CASSPQSSYNEQFF. This chain joins TRBV18 and TRBJ2-1; D ambiguous. V gave up 3 bases and J gave up 0 bases, with 6 bases separating them. CDR3 length: 14 amino acids. CDR1 is KGHSH and CDR2 is LQKENI in the germline V gene.